The 20 T cell receptor beta chains below all came from one sample that was sequenced in a study of cytomegalovirus exposure and HLA in healthy donors. PCR primers comprised 60 Vbeta and 13 Jbeta primers. Produced via immunoSEQ multiplex PCR; TCRdb's table is partial and in-frame only. The sample has around 48,000 clones. The sequenced sample was PBMCs. These receptor sequences come from a female donor in good health and CMV-seronegative.

The chain carries TRBV19 and TRBJ1-5; TRBD1 agrees at 8 bases. Losses at the gene ends were 0 bases for V and 6 bases for J; bases not matched to a gene: 7. Germline values: CDR1 LNHDA, CDR2 SQIVND (reference sequence). The CDR3 sequence is 16 residues long. CDR3 coding DNA: TGTGCCAGTAGTATAGATTTGGCAGGGGGCACTCAGCCCCAGCATTTT. This gives the protein CASSIDLAGGTQPQHF.

The gene calls are TRBV19 and TRBJ1-2; D is uncertain. The CDR3 consists of 15 residues. Germline CDR1 and CDR2: LNHDA and SQIVND (reference sequence). The V end lost 5 bases, the J end lost 8 bases, and 21 bases lay between the germline ends. Here the CDR3 DNA reads TGTGCCAGTAGTCGGAGCGGTGGGCAACGCGGGGGCTACACCTTC. This translates into CASSRSGGQRGGYTF.

V and J are TRBV5-1 and TRBJ2-7; D is possibly TRBD1 (7 bases). Germline-derived CDR1 and CDR2 are SGHRS and YFSETQ. The CDR3 sequence is 15 residues long. Trimming pared 0 bases from V and 5 bases from J, leaving 15 bases between. The CDR3 DNA reads TGCGCCAGCAGCTTGGCTGGAGGGGGCTTAAACGAGCAGTACTTC. As protein: CASSLAGGGLNEQYF. Full variable domain (missing parts from reference TRBV5-1 and TRBJ2-7): KAGVTQTPRYLIKTRGQQVTLSCSPISGHRSVSWYQQTPGQGLQFLFEYFSETQRNKGNFPGRFSGRQFSNSRSEMNVSTLELGDSALYLCASSLAGGGLNEQYFGPGTRLTVT.

This chain uses TRBV15 with TRBJ2-5; D unresolved. Germline V gene data show CDR1 as LNHNV and CDR2 as YYDKDF (reference sequence). Trimming stripped 0 bases from V and 2 bases from J, with 13 bases between. The CDR3 is 16 residues long. The chain's CDR3 is CATSRDGQNQQETQYF. CDR3 nucleotides: TGTGCCACCAGCAGAGATGGCCAGAACCAACAAGAGACCCAGTACTTC. Variable domain in full (rest from reference TRBV15 and TRBJ2-5): DAMVIQNPRYQVTQFGKPVTLSCSQTLNHNVMYWYQQKSSQAPKLLFHYYDKDFNNEADTPDNFQSRRPNTSFCFLDIRSPGLGDTAMYLCATSRDGQNQQETQYFGPGTRLLVL.

The chain carries TRBV7-2 and TRBJ2-1; TRBD2 aligns across 10 bases. Losses at the gene ends were 4 bases for V and 5 bases for J; bases not matched to a gene: 8. CDR3 length: 16 residues. Germline V gives CDR1 SGHTA, CDR2 FQGNSA. As DNA, the CDR3 is TGTGCCAGCAGCTACGAGAGCGGGAGGGTCCACAATGAGCAGTTCTTC. It codes for CASSYESGRVHNEQFF.

For the CDR3, the DNA is TGCGCCAGCAGCTCCCTCGGGGGTCACACTGAAGCTTTCTTT. As protein: CASSSLGGHTEAFF. The genes are TRBV5-1 and TRBJ1-1; maybe TRBD1 (5 bases). V shed 3 bases and J shed 3 bases, with 12 bases lying between them. The V gene's germline CDR1 is SGHRS and CDR2 YFSETQ. The CDR3 is made up of 14 amino acids.

J is TRBJ1-2 and V is TRBV2; a weak D match, TRBD1 (5 bases). Trimming shortened V by 6 bases and J by 4 bases, and 12 bases separated the two germline ends. The germline gives CDR1 SNHLY, CDR2 FYNNEI. The CDR3 is made up of 13 amino acids. The CDR3 DNA reads TGTGCCAGCAGCGCGGGGGTACGCTATGGCTACACCTTC. It codes for CASSAGVRYGYTF.

The chain uses TRBV7-9 and TRBJ2-7; TRBD1 matches 7 bases. V lost 5 bases and J lost 3; bases outside the gene matches: 7. CDR1 and CDR2 from the germline V gene are SEHNR and FQNEAQ (reference sequence). The CDR3 covers 14 residues. CDR3 DNA: TGTGCCAGCAGCCACCGGGACAGACACTACGAGCAGTACTTC. Amino acids: CASSHRDRHYEQYF.

The chain links TRBV15 to TRBJ2-7, with D tentatively TRBD1 (6 bases). Between the trimmed V and J ends, which lost 0 bases and 3 bases, there was a span of 9 bases. Germline V CDR1 and CDR2: LNHNV, YYDKDF (reference sequence). The CDR3 is made up of 14 amino acids. The CDR3 DNA follows: TGTGCCACCAGCAGAGATGGGGGCTTCTACGAGCAGTACTTC. It is translated as CATSRDGGFYEQYF.

The rearrangement joins TRBV6-6 to TRBJ2-7; 7 bases line up with TRBD2. CDR1 and CDR2 (germline): MNHNY, SVGAGI (reference sequence). The CDR3 totals 14 residues. J lost 3 bases, V lost 8 bases, and 10 bases had no gene match. CDR3 sequence reads: CASQRAGESYEQYF. The CDR3 bases are TGTGCCAGCCAACGGGCGGGGGAGAGCTACGAGCAGTACTTC.

The chain links TRBV30 to TRBJ1-4; the D gene is possibly TRBD1 (6 bases). Germline CDR1 reads GTSNPN; CDR2 reads SVGIG (reference sequence). V lost 1 base to trimming and J lost 4 bases, with 10 bases between them. The CDR3 sequence is 14 residues long. The CDR3 loop is CAWSGGGNNEKLFF. CDR3 DNA: TGTGCCTGGAGTGGGGGGGGCAATAATGAAAAACTGTTTTTT.

As to this clone: Germline and junction disagree at one end, which may indicate a read error. The genes are TRBV6-6 and TRBJ1-2; possible D gene TRBD1, 6 bases. This CDR3 comprises 12 residues. CDR1 is MNHNY, CDR2 SVGAGI, per germline (reference sequence). The DNA of the CDR3 is TGTGCCAGCAGTTACCCGCAACAGGGTAAGGCCTTC. Protein sequence: CASSYPQQGKAF.

The CDR3 bases are TGTGCCAGCACTAGCGGGACGCACAATGAGCAGTTCTTC. Its protein product is CASTSGTHNEQFF. The rearrangement joins TRBV2 to TRBJ2-1; TRBD2 aligns across 9 bases. J lost 5 bases, V lost 7 bases, and 3 bases had no gene match. Per germline, CDR1 SNHLY and CDR2 FYNNEI. The CDR3 is 13 amino acids.

This chain links TRBV6-5 with TRBJ1-1; no reliable D call. CDR1 is MNHEY, CDR2 SVGAGI, per germline. This CDR3 is built from 12 residues. Trimming left V 2 bases short and J 2 bases short, with 3 bases between. The CDR3 DNA sequence: TGTGCCAGCAGTTACAGCAACACTGAAGCTTTCTTT. Its translation: CASSYSNTEAFF.

Concerning this clone itself: At one end, the junction sequence differs from germline, possibly due to a read error. The chain couples TRBV25-1 to TRBJ2-3; TRBD1 aligns across 8 bases. Germline-derived CDR1 and CDR2 are MGHDK and SYGVNS. The CDR3 totals 16 residues. The CDR3 region is CASDRGLAPRTDKQYF. The CDR3 DNA reads as TGTGCCAGTGACAGGGGTTTGGCCCCACGCACAGATAAGCAGTATTTT. The full variable domain, in which reference TRBV25-1 and TRBJ2-3 provide the parts outside the CDR3, is EADIYQTPRYLVIGTGKKITLECSQTMGHDKMYWYQQDPGMELHLIHYSYGVNSTEKGDLSSESTVSRIRTEHFPLTLESARPSHTSQYLCASDRGLAPRTDKQYFGPGTRLTVL.

V is TRBV28 and J is TRBJ2-7, with 7 bases identical to TRBD2. The V gene's germline CDR1 is MDHEN and CDR2 SYDVKM. Trimming cost V 8 bases and J 9 bases; bases outside gene matches: 1. This CDR3 is 9 amino acids long. In DNA, the CDR3 is TGTGCCAGCGGGGGGGGGCAGTACTTC. It yields the protein CASGGGQYF.

The chain joins TRBV4-2 to TRBJ1-2; TRBD1 matches 9 bases. CDR1 is LGHNA, CDR2 YNFKEQ, per germline. The CDR3 runs to 16 residues. Trimming took 1 base from V and 4 from J; bases not matched to a gene: 7. In DNA form, the CDR3 reads TGTGCCAGCAGCCAAGGTATCGACAGGGGGAGCTATGGCTACACCTTC. Amino acids: CASSQGIDRGSYGYTF.

The V call is TRBV4-1, the J call TRBJ2-7; possibly TRBD1 for D (6 bases). CDR1 MGHRA and CDR2 YSYEKL come from the germline V gene. V lost 1 base to trimming and J lost 6 bases, with 13 bases between them. The length of the CDR3 is 14 residues. The CDR3 DNA follows: TGCGCCAGCAGCCAAGCAGGGGACCCTCTCGAGCAGTACTTC. It yields the protein CASSQAGDPLEQYF.

The gene calls are TRBV11-3 and TRBJ1-1; D not certain. This CDR3 region has 15 residues. Trimming took 1 base from V and 0 from J, leaving 9 bases between them. Germline CDR1 SGHNT, CDR2 YENEEA. The CDR3 DNA sequence: TGTGCCAGCAGCTTAGCAGGTCAGGTGAACACTGAAGCTTTCTTT. It codes for CASSLAGQVNTEAFF.

V and J are TRBV5-1 and TRBJ2-7; 8 positions agree with TRBD2. The junction had 3 bases not matched to a gene; V was cut back by 4 bases and J by 0 bases. Looked up from germline, CDR1 is SGHRS and CDR2 is YFSETQ. The CDR3 contains 14 residues. CDR3 amino acids: CASSASGSSYEQYF. Here the CDR3 DNA reads TGCGCCAGCAGCGCGAGCGGGAGCTCCTACGAGCAGTACTTC. The full variable domain, in which reference TRBV5-1 and TRBJ2-7 provide the parts outside the CDR3, is KAGVTQTPRYLIKTRGQQVTLSCSPISGHRSVSWYQQTPGQGLQFLFEYFSETQRNKGNFPGRFSGRQFSNSRSEMNVSTLELGDSALYLCASSASGSSYEQYFGPGTRLTVT.